This T cell receptor beta chain was observed in a study of neurological immune-mediated disorders. Via MiXCR, TCRdb re-called the 5' RACE reads, giving one row per CDR3 protein. The profile shows fewer than 20,000 distinct CDR3 sequences, less than 15% of them singletons. This clonotype appeared many times. The length of the CDR3 is 14 residues. Trimming pared 4 bases from V and 6 bases from J, leaving 12 bases between. Germline assignment: CDR1 SGHNT and CDR2 YENEEA. The receptor was derived from a woman aged 55-70 years with HTLV-1-associated myelopathy (HAM/TSP). The material sequenced was CD4+ T cells from blood. V is TRBV11-3 and J is TRBJ2-2; possibly TRBD2 for D (6 bases). CDR3: CASSSGLQAGELFF. The CDR3 DNA sequence: TGTGCCAGCAGCTCGGGACTCCAGGCCGGGGAGCTGTTTTTT.